The 13 T cell receptor beta chains below all came from one sample that was sequenced in a study of blood T cell repertoires in COVID-19. TCRdb's copy holds only in-frame clones and misses some; the assay was immunoSEQ multiplex PCR. The sample gives roughly 100,000 clones, about four fifths of which show up once; 26% is in the top ten. Source material: peripheral blood. These receptors all stem from a man between 60 and 75 years old with acute or convalescent COVID-19.

This clone was detected ten times or more. The rearrangement joins TRBV5-1 to TRBJ1-5, with D unclear. With 4 bases removed from V and 4 bases from J, the gap between germline ends came to 12 bases. The CDR3 runs to 14 residues. Germline CDR1 reads SGHRS; CDR2 reads YFSETQ. As DNA, the CDR3 is TGCGCCAGCAGCGCGGGCGGGGTAAATCAGCCCCAGCATTTT. It specifies CASSAGGVNQPQHF.

This clone came up a few times. This chain uses TRBV5-1 with TRBJ1-1, with D unresolved. There are 15 residues in the CDR3. With 5 bases removed from V and 4 bases from J, the gap between germline ends came to 18 bases. Germline V gene sequence: CDR1 SGHRS, CDR2 YFSETQ. CDR3 region: CASRALWEGGTEAFF. CDR3 nucleotide sequence: TGCGCCAGCAGGGCCCTTTGGGAGGGCGGCACTGAAGCTTTCTTT.

This clone was picked up a small number of times. The CDR3 is CASSLPSGEQYV. The CDR3 DNA sequence: TGTGCCAGCAGTTTACCATCGGGGGAGCAGTACGTC. V gene TRBV28 combines with J gene TRBJ2-7, with a weak D call TRBD2 (5 bases). CDR1 and CDR2 from the germline V gene are MDHEN and SYDVKM. The CDR3 is 12 residues long. V lost 2 bases and J lost 7, with 9 bases in between.

This clone was picked up one time. V is TRBV6-5 and J is TRBJ2-3; TRBD1 aligns across 11 bases. The germline gives CDR1 MNHEY, CDR2 SVGAGI. V gave up 4 bases and J gave up 5 bases; unmatched junction bases: 8. This CDR3 spans 16 amino acids. The CDR3 loop reads CASSSDRGLYGDTQYF. Written as DNA, the CDR3 is TGTGCCAGCAGTTCGGACAGGGGGCTCTACGGAGATACGCAGTATTTT.

The genes are TRBV5-5 and TRBJ2-5; TRBD1 might be the D (6 bases). CDR3 length equals 14 residues. V was shortened by 4 bases and J by 4 bases, with 14 bases between the two germline ends. Germline loops: CDR1 SGHKS, CDR2 YYEKEE (reference sequence). In nucleotides, the CDR3 is TGTGCCAGCAGCCTTAGGGGGAGACTAGAGACCCAGTACTTC. It is translated as CASSLRGRLETQYF. Filled out from reference TRBV5-5 and TRBJ2-5, the complete variable domain reads DAGVTQSPTHLIKTRGQQVTLRCSPISGHKSVSWYQQVLGQGPQFIFQYYEKEERGRGNFPDRFSARQFPNYSSELNVNALLLGDSALYLCASSLRGRLETQYFGPGTRLLVL.

The gene calls are TRBV4-2 and TRBJ2-2; possible D gene TRBD2, 6 bases. V was clipped by 1 base and J by 4 bases, with 10 bases between them. Germline V gene lookup returns CDR1 LGHNA and CDR2 YNFKEQ. This CDR3 is built from 15 residues. CDR3 coding DNA: TGTGCCAGCAGCCAAGGGCAGGGAGGCACCGGGGAGCTGTTTTTT. This translates into CASSQGQGGTGELFF.

J is TRBJ2-1 and V is TRBV5-1; maybe TRBD2 (6 bases). The germline gives CDR1 SGHRS, CDR2 YFSETQ. The CDR3 contains 13 residues. Trimming removed 1 base at V and 9 bases at J, with 11 bases between. The CDR3 loop reads CASSLTSFGEQFF. The CDR3 DNA is TGCGCCAGCAGCTTGACTAGCTTTGGTGAGCAGTTCTTC.

This clone was counted a single time. V is TRBV11-3 and J is TRBJ2-1; TRBD1 might be the D (6 bases). V lost 2 bases to trimming and J lost 7 bases, with 12 bases between them. The CDR3 is made up of 14 amino acids. In germline, CDR1 is SGHNT, CDR2 YENEEA. CDR3 residues: CASSLSRGWNEQFF. The CDR3, as DNA: TGTGCCAGCAGCTTAAGCAGGGGCTGGAATGAGCAGTTCTTC.

This chain connects TRBV6-1 to TRBJ1-4; D is ambiguous. Germline CDR1 MNHNS, CDR2 SASEGT. The CDR3 is 19 residues long. Trimming left V 1 base short and J 0 bases short, with 18 bases between. The CDR3, as DNA: TGTGCCAGCAGTGAAGAGGGAGGGAGGGTCTATGCAACTAATGAAAAACTGTTTTTT. It specifies CASSEEGGRVYATNEKLFF.

This clone was seen more than once but under ten times. A junction boundary mismatches the germline segment, possibly from a read error. The chain links TRBV7-9 to TRBJ1-2; 8 nucleotides align to TRBD1. The CDR3 is 10 amino acids. Looked up from germline, CDR1 is SEHNR and CDR2 is FQNEAQ (reference sequence). The CDR3 DNA follows: TGTGCCAGCAGCACCGGGACAGGAACTTTC. Its protein is CASSTGTGTF.

The chain recombines TRBV2 with TRBJ1-3, with unresolved D. CDR3 length equals 14 residues. Trimming took off 3 bases at V and 0 bases at J, with 6 bases between the two ends. Looked up from germline, CDR1 is SNHLY and CDR2 is FYNNEI. The CDR3 DNA reads TGTGCCAGCAGTGATCCTAACTCTGGAAACACCATATATTTT. It codes for CASSDPNSGNTIYF.

This clone was observed a single time. The chain recombines TRBV28 with TRBJ1-1; 8 nucleotides align to TRBD1. The V gene's germline CDR1 is MDHEN and CDR2 SYDVKM. After removal of 6 bases from V and 8 bases from J, the junction contained 8 bases not matched to a gene. This CDR3 is built from 13 residues. The CDR3 bases are TGTGCCAGCAGCATAACAGGGGGTCCGGAAGCTTTCTTT. Translating it yields CASSITGGPEAFF. Full variable domain (missing parts from reference TRBV28 and TRBJ1-1): DVKVTQSSRYLVKRTGEKVFLECVQDMDHENMFWYRQDPGLGLRLIYFSYDVKMKEKGDIPEGYSVSREKKERFSLILESASTNQTSMYLCASSITGGPEAFFGQGTRLTVV.

The rearrangement uses TRBV7-9 and TRBJ2-2; tentatively, D is TRBD1 (6 bases). V lost 5 bases and J lost 1, with 8 bases in between. Germline loops: CDR1 SEHNR, CDR2 FQNEAQ (reference sequence). The CDR3 loop spans 14 amino acids. The CDR3 DNA reads as TGTGCCAGCAGCAAGGACAGGAACACCGGGGAGCTGTTTTTT. Protein sequence: CASSKDRNTGELFF. The whole variable domain, filled in from reference TRBV7-9 and TRBJ2-2, reads DTGVSQNPRHKITKRGQNVTFRCDPISEHNRLYWYRQTLGQGPEFLTYFQNEAQLEKSRLLSDRFSAERPKGSFSTLEIQRTEQGDSAMYLCASSKDRNTGELFFGEGSRLTVL.